The clone carrying this TCR beta chain was seen only a few times. What it binds is not known. The protocol was immunoSEQ multiplex PCR, while the TCRdb copy is restricted to in-frame clones and leaves out a portion. The repertoire consists of roughly 1,400 clones, with around 20% occurring once and the leading ten covering roughly 7.2%. The germline gives CDR1 SGHNT, CDR2 YENEEA. This CDR3 has 15 amino acids. V gave up 5 bases and J gave up 2 bases, with 12 bases separating them. The data stem from a study of T cells in localized non-small cell lung cancer. Study findings and constraints: In adjacent lung, a median around 52 of the top 100 tumor clones were found. Patients showing higher blood T cell density tended to see longer overall survival.

This specimen was normal lung tissue next to the tumor, taken before any cancer treatment. The receptor was isolated from a female donor older than 55 with stage I lung adenocarcinoma. The chain combines TRBV11-3 with TRBJ2-2, with D possibly being TRBD1 or TRBD2 (5 bases each). CDR3 region: CASSPLGVNTGELFF. CDR3 DNA: TGTGCCAGCAGCCCTCTGGGGGTCAACACCGGGGAGCTGTTTTTT.